A single sample gave rise to the 31 T cell receptor beta chains below, sequenced in a study of T cell changes during pregnancy in multiple sclerosis. Some clones are missing from TCRdb's copy, which holds only in-frame ones; the method was immunoSEQ multiplex PCR. The table shows about 92,000 clones, with 92% occurring only once. The sequences come from peripheral blood, collected in the first trimester of pregnancy. These receptors were taken from a female donor with multiple sclerosis, enrolled in a pregnancy study.

This chain connects TRBV5-8 to TRBJ2-5; D may be TRBD2 (5 bases). The V end was cut by 4 bases, the J end by 3 bases, with 10 bases between. This CDR3 comprises 13 residues. CDR1 is SGHTS and CDR2 is YDEGEE in the germline V gene. CDR3: CASSNWEKETQYF. The CDR3 coding sequence is TGTGCCAGCAGCAATTGGGAGAAAGAGACCCAGTACTTC. The entire variable domain, with the rest obtained from reference TRBV5-8 and TRBJ2-5, is as follows: EAGVTQSPTHLIKTRGQQATLRCSPISGHTSVYWYQQALGLGLQFLLWYDEGEERNRGNFPPRFSGRQFPNYSSELNVNALELEDSALYLCASSNWEKETQYFGPGTRLLVL.

The V gene is TRBV28, the J gene TRBJ2-1; 10 bases match TRBD1. V lost 1 base, J lost 0 bases, and 3 bases stayed unmatched. Germline lookup yields CDR1 MDHEN and CDR2 SYDVKM. The CDR3 sequence is 17 residues long. The CDR3 sequence: CASSLFRTGGSYNEQFF. The CDR3, as DNA: TGTGCCAGCAGTTTATTTCGGACAGGGGGCTCCTACAATGAGCAGTTCTTC.

The chain employs TRBV2 and TRBJ2-7; a possible D gene is TRBD2 (6 bases). Germline V gene lookup returns CDR1 SNHLY and CDR2 FYNNEI. Trimming took 8 bases from V and 0 from J, leaving 14 bases between them. The CDR3 is 14 amino acids. DNA for the CDR3: TGTGCCAGCGGGGGGTCAAGCTCCTCCTACGAGCAGTACTTC. This sequence encodes CASGGSSSSYEQYF.

The rearrangement links TRBV25-1 to TRBJ1-2; D is ambiguous. The V and J ends lost 4 bases and 4 bases respectively, with 16 bases between them. This CDR3 has 15 amino acids. Germline lookup yields CDR1 MGHDK and CDR2 SYGVNS. The CDR3: CASSGGSAGGYGYTF. In DNA, the CDR3 is TGTGCCAGCAGTGGAGGATCGGCGGGAGGCTATGGCTACACCTTC.

This clone showed up just once. The rearrangement joins TRBV19 to TRBJ2-1; 14 positions agree with TRBD2. Germline V gene sequence: CDR1 LNHDA, CDR2 SQIVND (reference sequence). V lost 9 bases to trimming and J lost 8 bases; unmatched junction nucleotides: 6. The CDR3 runs to 14 residues. CDR3 sequence: CASGTSGSRDEQFF. CDR3 nucleotide sequence: TGTGCCAGCGGGACTAGCGGGAGTCGCGATGAGCAGTTCTTC.

This chain links TRBV11-1 with TRBJ2-5; 7 bases are shared with TRBD1. Germline assignment: CDR1 SGHAT and CDR2 FQDESV (reference sequence). The CDR3 runs 14 residues. J gave up 4 bases and V 4 bases, and 6 bases lay outside the gene matches. As DNA, the CDR3 is TGTGCCAGCAGCTCCTCGGGACAGCTAGAGACCCAGTACTTC. Protein: CASSSSGQLETQYF. Based on the CDR3 plus reference TRBV11-1 and TRBJ2-5, the full variable domain is EAEVAQSPRYKITEKSQAVAFWCDPISGHATLYWYRQILGQGPELLVQFQDESVVDDSQLPKDRFSAERLKGVDSTLKIQPAELGDSAMYLCASSSSGQLETQYFGPGTRLLVL.

The CDR3 coding sequence is TGCGCCAGCAGACCCACGGGACAGAACTATGGCTACACCTTC. The encoded protein is CASRPTGQNYGYTF. The chain combines TRBV5-1 with TRBJ1-2; 7 nucleotides line up with TRBD1. This CDR3 has 14 amino acids. J lost 2 bases, V lost 5 bases, and 6 bases had no gene match. CDR1 is SGHRS, CDR2 YFSETQ, per germline.

V and J are TRBV29-1 and TRBJ1-1; D call uncertain. V lost 5 bases, J lost 2 bases, and 9 bases lay in between. The CDR3 has 12 residues. Germline CDR1 reads SQVTM; CDR2 reads ANQGSEA. The CDR3 spells CSVRTVNTEAFF. In DNA, the CDR3 is TGCAGCGTTAGAACGGTCAACACTGAAGCTTTCTTT. Full variable domain (missing parts from reference TRBV29-1 and TRBJ1-1): SAVISQKPSRDICQRGTSLTIQCQVDSQVTMMFWYRQQPGQSLTLIATANQGSEATYESGFVIDKFPISRPNLTFSTLTVSNMSPEDSSIYLCSVRTVNTEAFFGQGTRLTVV.

This chain links TRBV27 with TRBJ2-7; 7 bases agree with TRBD1. This CDR3 spans 13 amino acids. CDR1 and CDR2 (germline): MNHEY, SMNVEV (reference sequence). V lost 10 bases to trimming and J lost 1 base; unmatched junction nucleotides: 7. The CDR3 coding sequence is TGTGCCACCTCTAACAGGGGTTCCTACGAGCAGTACTTC. This translates into CATSNRGSYEQYF.

The chain employs TRBV27 and TRBJ2-2; possible D gene TRBD2, 5 bases. Germline CDR1 and CDR2: MNHEY and SMNVEV (reference sequence). This CDR3 is 15 amino acids long. Trimming pared 1 base from V and 4 bases from J, leaving 10 bases between. The CDR3 sequence: CASSLFGVTTGELFF. The DNA for the CDR3 is TGTGCCAGCAGTTTATTCGGGGTAACCACCGGGGAGCTGTTTTTT.

The rearrangement joins TRBV18 to TRBJ2-7, with D hard to call. Germline CDR1 is KGHSH and CDR2 is LQKENI. Trimming shortened V by 4 bases and J by 3 bases, and 10 bases separated the two germline ends. This CDR3 region has 13 residues. In nucleotides, the CDR3 is TGTGCCAGCTCACTACAGAGAAGCTACGAGCAGTACTTC. This encodes CASSLQRSYEQYF.

This chain uses TRBV4-1 with TRBJ1-2; possibly TRBD1 for D (5 bases). The CDR3 consists of 14 residues. V was pared by 7 bases and J by 3 bases, with 15 bases between. CDR1 and CDR2 from the germline V gene are MGHRA and YSYEKL. CDR3 DNA: TGCGCCAGCACCCGATCCTTAGGGGACTATGGCTACACCTTC. Translation gives CASTRSLGDYGYTF.

The V and J genes are TRBV5-4 and TRBJ2-1, with 12 nucleotides matching TRBD2. The CDR3 extends over 15 amino acids. CDR1 is SGHNT and CDR2 is YYREEE in the germline V gene (reference sequence). V lost 3 bases, J lost 8 bases, and 6 bases stayed unmatched. The CDR3 DNA sequence: TGTGCCAGCAGCTCTAGCGGGAGGGCCTTTTATGAGCAGTTCTTC. Translating gives CASSSSGRAFYEQFF.

This rearrangement joins TRBV7-9 to TRBJ1-2; D possibly corresponds to TRBD1 (5 bases). Trimming took off 2 bases at V and 4 bases at J, with 11 bases between the two ends. The CDR3 contains 14 residues. In germline, CDR1 is SEHNR, CDR2 FQNEAQ (reference sequence). This CDR3 is CASSLQGISYGYTF. CDR3 DNA sequence: TGTGCCAGCAGCTTACAGGGTATAAGCTATGGCTACACCTTC.

This chain uses TRBV5-1 with TRBJ1-1; TRBD1 agrees at 10 bases. The germline V gene encodes CDR1 SGHRS and CDR2 YFSETQ. The trim removed 4 bases at V and 1 base at J, leaving 7 bases unmatched. This CDR3 spans 16 amino acids. In DNA form, the CDR3 reads TGCGCCAGCAGCCCCGGGACAGGGGAGGAGAACACTGAAGCTTTCTTT. Translating gives CASSPGTGEENTEAFF.

The V gene is TRBV9, the J gene TRBJ2-7, with unresolved D. CDR1 SGDLS and CDR2 YYNGEE come from the germline V gene. The CDR3 length is 13 residues. The V gene lost 0 bases and the J gene lost 3 bases, with 7 bases spanning the gap. CDR3 nucleotides: TGTGCCAGCAGCGTAGCTGTGAGCTACGAGCAGTACTTC. Amino acids: CASSVAVSYEQYF.

V is TRBV19 and J is TRBJ2-7; 8 nucleotides line up with TRBD1. V trimming: 4 bases; J trimming: 6 bases; junction bases outside the gene matches: 11. Germline V lookup: CDR1 LNHDA, CDR2 SQIVND (reference sequence). This CDR3 region has 15 residues. The CDR3 DNA is TGTGCCAGTAGTAATTTAGGTACAGGGGGTGGCGAGCAGTACTTC. This encodes CASSNLGTGGGEQYF.

The gene calls are TRBV28 and TRBJ2-7; 7 nucleotides align to TRBD2. The J segment lost 6 bases and the V segment lost 6 bases, leaving 11 bases of the junction unmatched. From germline, CDR1 is MDHEN and CDR2 SYDVKM. The length of the CDR3 is 14 residues. The CDR3, as DNA: TGTGCCAGCAGGGGGAGGGGTAGTCTCGGCGAGCAGTACTTC. Its protein product is CASRGRGSLGEQYF.

The chain combines TRBV18 with TRBJ2-5; 9 nucleotides align to TRBD2. The trim removed 1 base at V and 4 bases at J, leaving 7 bases unmatched. Per the germline V gene, CDR1 is KGHSH and CDR2 is LQKENI. The CDR3 extends over 16 amino acids. The CDR3 DNA follows: TGTGCCAGCTCACCACGGACCGGAGCGGGGGGAGAGACCCAGTACTTC. As protein: CASSPRTGAGGETQYF.

A single count supports this clone. The V and J genes are TRBV6-6 and TRBJ2-5, with D maybe TRBD2 (6 bases). Germline V lookup: CDR1 MNHNY, CDR2 SVGAGI (reference sequence). Trimming pared 7 bases from V and 4 bases from J, leaving 13 bases between. This CDR3 contains 13 residues. DNA for the CDR3: TGTGCCAGCAACTATGGGGGGAGAGAGACCCAGTACTTC. The encoded protein is CASNYGGRETQYF.

The rearrangement links TRBV7-2 to TRBJ2-1; the D is unclear. The germline gives CDR1 SGHTA, CDR2 FQGNSA. The CDR3 runs to 13 residues. V was trimmed by 1 base and J by 4 bases, leaving 5 bases between them. The CDR3 bases are TGTGCCAGCAGCTTAGTAGAATACAATGAGCAGTTCTTC. Translating it yields CASSLVEYNEQFF.

This clone was picked up one time. The chain combines TRBV7-3 with TRBJ1-2; D is perhaps TRBD1 (5 bases). CDR3 length equals 15 residues. Trimming stripped 5 bases from V and 1 base from J, with 14 bases between. Germline V lookup: CDR1 SGHTA, CDR2 FQGTGA. The CDR3 region is CASSARGTGNYGYTF. In DNA form, the CDR3 reads TGTGCCAGCAGCGCACGGGGGACGGGTAACTATGGCTACACCTTC.

The genes are TRBV25-1 and TRBJ2-1; D may be TRBD1 (6 bases). From germline, CDR1 is MGHDK and CDR2 SYGVNS. V was shortened by 5 bases and J by 3 bases, with 14 bases between the two germline ends. The CDR3 totals 15 residues. The CDR3 here is CASSLEDSSYNEQFF. CDR3 nucleotide sequence: TGTGCCAGCAGTCTCGAGGACAGCAGCTACAATGAGCAGTTCTTC.

The chain recombines TRBV25-1 with TRBJ2-6, with a possible D match to TRBD1 (6 bases). This CDR3 comprises 15 residues. From germline, CDR1 is MGHDK and CDR2 SYGVNS. Trimming shortened V by 5 bases and J by 2 bases, and 10 bases separated the two germline ends. The CDR3 loop is CASSYRDTGANVLTF. In nucleotides, the CDR3 is TGTGCCAGCAGTTACAGGGACACTGGGGCCAACGTCCTGACTTTC.

The CDR3 DNA sequence: TGTGCCAGCGGGGGTCGGGGGGACGAAAAACTGTTTTTT. It encodes CASGGRGDEKLFF. The genes are TRBV28 and TRBJ1-4; a possible D gene is TRBD1 (5 bases). V dropped 8 bases and J dropped 8 bases, with 15 bases sitting between them. Germline V gene data show CDR1 as MDHEN and CDR2 as SYDVKM. There are 13 residues in the CDR3.

This chain uses TRBV4-2 with TRBJ2-7; 9 nucleotides match TRBD2. Germline loops: CDR1 LGHNA, CDR2 YNFKEQ. The CDR3 contains 15 residues. Trimming at V came to 2 bases and at J to 0 bases, leaving 2 bases not matched to a gene. The CDR3 is CASSQISGSSYEQYF. The CDR3 coding sequence is TGTGCCAGCAGCCAAATTAGCGGGAGCTCCTACGAGCAGTACTTC.

The chain carries TRBV9 and TRBJ1-2; TRBD1 matches 7 bases. The CDR3 runs to 15 residues. Germline V gives CDR1 SGDLS, CDR2 YYNGEE. The V gene end was trimmed by 3 bases and the J gene end by 0 bases; junction bases not matched to a gene: 5. This CDR3 is CASSAPGQPNYGYTF. CDR3 coding DNA: TGTGCCAGCAGCGCCCCGGGACAGCCTAACTATGGCTACACCTTC.

V gene TRBV27 combines with J gene TRBJ2-1, with 7 bases that match TRBD2. The germline V gene has CDR1 MNHEY and CDR2 SMNVEV (reference sequence). This CDR3 comprises 16 residues. The junction had 9 bases not matched to a gene; V was cut back by 3 bases and J by 4 bases. The CDR3 here is CASSLGPGLGYNEQFF. CDR3 bases: TGTGCCAGCAGTTTGGGCCCCGGACTAGGGTACAATGAGCAGTTCTTC.

This clone was recorded a few times. The chain combines TRBV6-1 with TRBJ2-5, with 8 bases that match TRBD1. CDR1 and CDR2 from the germline V gene are MNHNS and SASEGT. The J segment lost 4 bases and the V segment lost 5 bases, leaving 6 bases of the junction unmatched. The CDR3 is made up of 14 amino acids. CDR3 nucleotides: TGTGCCAGCAGTCGAGACAGGGGAGCAGAGACCCAGTACTTC. It yields the protein CASSRDRGAETQYF.

The chain couples TRBV4-2 to TRBJ2-7; 8 bases are a match to TRBD2. CDR1 and CDR2 from the germline V gene are LGHNA and YNFKEQ. The CDR3 extends over 15 amino acids. Trimming at V came to 2 bases and at J to 0 bases, leaving 3 bases not matched to a gene. The CDR3 spells CASSQSTSASYEQYF. Here the CDR3 DNA reads TGTGCCAGCAGCCAATCGACTAGCGCCTCCTACGAGCAGTACTTC.

The chain uses TRBV6-5 and TRBJ2-5; possible D gene TRBD2, 5 bases. Germline-derived CDR1 and CDR2 are MNHEY and SVGAGI. The length of the CDR3 is 14 residues. Trimming stripped 2 bases from V and 5 bases from J, with 12 bases between. Written as DNA, the CDR3 is TGTGCCAGCAGTTACGAAGGACTTCGGGAGACCCAGTACTTC. Translating gives CASSYEGLRETQYF.